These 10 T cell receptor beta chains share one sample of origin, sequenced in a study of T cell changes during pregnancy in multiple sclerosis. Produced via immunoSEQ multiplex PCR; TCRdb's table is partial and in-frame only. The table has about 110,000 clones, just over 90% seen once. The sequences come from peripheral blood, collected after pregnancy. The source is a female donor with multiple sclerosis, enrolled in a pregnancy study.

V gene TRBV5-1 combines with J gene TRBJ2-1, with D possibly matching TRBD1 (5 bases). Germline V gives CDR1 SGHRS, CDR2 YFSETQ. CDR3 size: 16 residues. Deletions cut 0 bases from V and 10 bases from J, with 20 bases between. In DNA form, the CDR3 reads TGCGCCAGCAGCTTGGAAGGGGATCCGCGTATTGGGGAGCAGTTCTTC. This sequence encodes CASSLEGDPRIGEQFF.

DNA of the CDR3: TGTGCCATCAGCTGGGGACAGCAAGAGACCCAGTACTTC. Its protein is CAISWGQQETQYF. The chain links TRBV10-3 to TRBJ2-5; 7 nucleotides line up with TRBD1. The CDR3 sequence is 13 residues long. Germline V gene data show CDR1 as ENHRY and CDR2 as SYGVKD. V shed 6 bases, J shed 2 bases, and the junction held 3 bases outside the gene matches.

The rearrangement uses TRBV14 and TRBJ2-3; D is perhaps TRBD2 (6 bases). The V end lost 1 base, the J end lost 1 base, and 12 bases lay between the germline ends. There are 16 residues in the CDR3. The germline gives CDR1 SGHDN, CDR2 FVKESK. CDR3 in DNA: TGTGCCAGCAGCCAAGCCCCGGGACTGGGCACAGATACGCAGTATTTT. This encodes CASSQAPGLGTDTQYF.

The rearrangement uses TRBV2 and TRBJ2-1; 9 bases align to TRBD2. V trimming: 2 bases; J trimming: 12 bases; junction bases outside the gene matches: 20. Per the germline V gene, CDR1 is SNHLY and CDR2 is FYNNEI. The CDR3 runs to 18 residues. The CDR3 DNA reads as TGTGCCAGCAGTGAATTGGAGTGGGCTAGCGGGGCGACCTGGGGGCAGTTCTTC. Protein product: CASSELEWASGATWGQFF.

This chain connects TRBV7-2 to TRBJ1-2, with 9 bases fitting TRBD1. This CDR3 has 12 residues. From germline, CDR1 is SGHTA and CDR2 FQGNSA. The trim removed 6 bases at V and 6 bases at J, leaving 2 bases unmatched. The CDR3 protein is CASRGTGNGYTF. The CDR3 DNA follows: TGTGCCAGCAGGGGGACAGGGAATGGCTACACCTTC.

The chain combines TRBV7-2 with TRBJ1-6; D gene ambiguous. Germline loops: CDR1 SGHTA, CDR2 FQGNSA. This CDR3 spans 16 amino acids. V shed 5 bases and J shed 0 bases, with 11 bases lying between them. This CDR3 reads CASSRYGSSYNSPLHF. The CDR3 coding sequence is TGTGCCAGCAGCCGTTACGGGAGCTCCTATAATTCACCCCTCCACTTT. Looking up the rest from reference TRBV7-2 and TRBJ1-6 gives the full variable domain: GAGVSQSPSNKVTEKGKDVELRCDPISGHTALYWYRQSLGQGLEFLIYFQGNSAPDKSGLPSDRFSAERTGGSVSTLTIQRTQQEDSAVYLCASSRYGSSYNSPLHFGNGTRLTVT.

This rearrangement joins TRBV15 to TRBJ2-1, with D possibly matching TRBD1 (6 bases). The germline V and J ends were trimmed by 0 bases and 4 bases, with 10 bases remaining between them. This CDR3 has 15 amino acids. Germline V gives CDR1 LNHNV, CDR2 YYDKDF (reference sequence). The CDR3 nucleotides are TGTGCCACCAGCAGAGAACAGGGTGGATACAATGAGCAGTTCTTC. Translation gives CATSREQGGYNEQFF.

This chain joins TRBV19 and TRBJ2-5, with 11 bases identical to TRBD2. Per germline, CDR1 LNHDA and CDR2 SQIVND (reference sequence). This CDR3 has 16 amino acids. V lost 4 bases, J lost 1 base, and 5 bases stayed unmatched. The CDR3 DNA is TGTGCCAGTAGTACCCCGGGACTAGCGGTCCAAGAGACCCAGTACTTC. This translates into CASSTPGLAVQETQYF.

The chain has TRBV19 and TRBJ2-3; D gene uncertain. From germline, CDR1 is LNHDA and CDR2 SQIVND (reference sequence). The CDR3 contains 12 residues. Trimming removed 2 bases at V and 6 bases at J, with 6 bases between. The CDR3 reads CASSIPPDTQYF. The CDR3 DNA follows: TGTGCCAGTAGTATACCCCCGGATACGCAGTATTTT.

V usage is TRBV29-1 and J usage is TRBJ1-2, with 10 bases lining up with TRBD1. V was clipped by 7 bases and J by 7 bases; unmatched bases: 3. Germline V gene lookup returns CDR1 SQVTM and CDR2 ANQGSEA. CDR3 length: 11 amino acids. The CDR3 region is CSDWTGGGYTF. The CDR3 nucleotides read TGCAGCGACTGGACAGGGGGTGGCTACACCTTC.